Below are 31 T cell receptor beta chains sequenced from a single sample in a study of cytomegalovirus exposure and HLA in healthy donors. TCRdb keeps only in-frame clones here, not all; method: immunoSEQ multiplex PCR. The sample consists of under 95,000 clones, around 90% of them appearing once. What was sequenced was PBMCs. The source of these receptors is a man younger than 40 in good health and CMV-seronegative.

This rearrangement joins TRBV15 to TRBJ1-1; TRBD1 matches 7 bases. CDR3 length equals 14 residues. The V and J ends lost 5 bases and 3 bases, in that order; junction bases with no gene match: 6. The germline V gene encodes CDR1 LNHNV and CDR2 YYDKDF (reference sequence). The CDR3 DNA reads TGTGCCACCAGCGGATTCACAGGGGACACTGAAGCTTTCTTT. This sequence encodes CATSGFTGDTEAFF.

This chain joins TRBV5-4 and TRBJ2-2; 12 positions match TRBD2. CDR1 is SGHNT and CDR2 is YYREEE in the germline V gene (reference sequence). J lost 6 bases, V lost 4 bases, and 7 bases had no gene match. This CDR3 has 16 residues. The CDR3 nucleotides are TGTGCCAGCAGCACCGGACTAGCGGGACTATCCGGGGAGCTGTTTTTT. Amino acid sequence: CASSTGLAGLSGELFF.

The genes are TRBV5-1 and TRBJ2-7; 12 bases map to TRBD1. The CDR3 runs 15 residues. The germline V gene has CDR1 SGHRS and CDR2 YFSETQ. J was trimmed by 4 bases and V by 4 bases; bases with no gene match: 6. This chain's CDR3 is CASSLGTGGMYEQYF. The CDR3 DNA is TGCGCCAGCAGCCTCGGGACAGGGGGCATGTACGAGCAGTACTTC.

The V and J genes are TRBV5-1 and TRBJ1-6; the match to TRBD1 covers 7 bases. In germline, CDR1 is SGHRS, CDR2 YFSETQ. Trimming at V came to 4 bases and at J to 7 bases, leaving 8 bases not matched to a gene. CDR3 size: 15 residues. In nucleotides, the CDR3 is TGCGCCAGCAGCCCCCAGGACAGGATAAATTCACCCCTCCACTTT. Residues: CASSPQDRINSPLHF.

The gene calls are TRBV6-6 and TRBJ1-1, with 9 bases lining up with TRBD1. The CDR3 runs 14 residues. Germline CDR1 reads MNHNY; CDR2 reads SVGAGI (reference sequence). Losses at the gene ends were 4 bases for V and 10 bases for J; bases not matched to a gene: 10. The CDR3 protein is CASSFRGQGGAAFF. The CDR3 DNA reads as TGTGCCAGCAGTTTTCGGGGACAGGGAGGAGCAGCTTTCTTT.

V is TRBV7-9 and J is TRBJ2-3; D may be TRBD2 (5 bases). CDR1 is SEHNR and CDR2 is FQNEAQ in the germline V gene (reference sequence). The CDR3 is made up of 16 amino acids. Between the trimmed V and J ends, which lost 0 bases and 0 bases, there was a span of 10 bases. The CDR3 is CASSLARDSSTDTQYF. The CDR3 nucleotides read TGTGCCAGCAGCTTAGCGAGGGATTCTAGCACAGATACGCAGTATTTT. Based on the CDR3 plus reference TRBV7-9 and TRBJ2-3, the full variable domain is DTGVSQNPRHKITKRGQNVTFRCDPISEHNRLYWYRQTLGQGPEFLTYFQNEAQLEKSRLLSDRFSAERPKGSFSTLEIQRTEQGDSAMYLCASSLARDSSTDTQYFGPGTRLTVL.

CDR3 in amino acids: CASKYGTGDDYGYTF. The CDR3 region has the DNA TGTGCCAGCAAATACGGGACAGGGGATGACTATGGCTACACCTTC. V usage is TRBV2 and J usage is TRBJ1-2, with 10 bases identical to TRBD1. Germline CDR1 is SNHLY and CDR2 is FYNNEI. After removal of 7 bases from V and 3 bases from J, the junction contained 8 bases not matched to a gene. This CDR3 is 15 amino acids long. Full variable domain (outside the CDR3, taken from reference TRBV2 and TRBJ1-2): EPEVTQTPSHQVTQMGQEVILRCVPISNHLYFYWYRQILGQKVEFLVSFYNNEISEKSEIFDDQFSVERPDGSNFTLKIRSTKLEDSAMYFCASKYGTGDDYGYTFGSGTRLTVV.

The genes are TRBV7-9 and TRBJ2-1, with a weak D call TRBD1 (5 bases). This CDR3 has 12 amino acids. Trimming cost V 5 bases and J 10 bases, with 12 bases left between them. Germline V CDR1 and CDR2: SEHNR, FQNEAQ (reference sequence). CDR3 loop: CASSGQGWEQFF. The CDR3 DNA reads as TGTGCCAGCAGCGGCCAGGGTTGGGAGCAGTTCTTC.

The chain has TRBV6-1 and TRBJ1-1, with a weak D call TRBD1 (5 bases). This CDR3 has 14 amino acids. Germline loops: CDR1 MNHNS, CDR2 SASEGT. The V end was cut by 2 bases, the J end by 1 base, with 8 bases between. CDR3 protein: CASSEQGRNTEAFF. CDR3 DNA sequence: TGTGCCAGCAGTGAACAGGGAAGGAACACTGAAGCTTTCTTT.

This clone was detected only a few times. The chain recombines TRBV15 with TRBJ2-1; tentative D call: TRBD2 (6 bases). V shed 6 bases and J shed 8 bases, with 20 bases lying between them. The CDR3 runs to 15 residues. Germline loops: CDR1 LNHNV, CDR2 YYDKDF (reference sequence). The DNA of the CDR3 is TGTGCCACCAGAGGTTGGGAGGACTACGGGGATGAGCAGTTCTTC. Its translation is CATRGWEDYGDEQFF.

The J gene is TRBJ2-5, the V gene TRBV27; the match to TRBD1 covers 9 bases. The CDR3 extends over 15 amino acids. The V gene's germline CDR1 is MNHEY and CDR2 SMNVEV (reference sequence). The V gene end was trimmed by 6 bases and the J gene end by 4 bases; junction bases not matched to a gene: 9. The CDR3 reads CASRVGQGMRETQYF. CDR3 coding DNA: TGTGCCAGCAGAGTAGGACAGGGGATGAGAGAGACCCAGTACTTC.

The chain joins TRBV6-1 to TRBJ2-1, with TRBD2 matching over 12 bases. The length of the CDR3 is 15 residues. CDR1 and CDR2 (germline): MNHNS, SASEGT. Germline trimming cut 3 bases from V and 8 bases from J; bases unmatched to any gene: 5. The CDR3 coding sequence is TGTGCCAGCAGTGAGACTAGCGGGAGTTCCCATGAGCAGTTCTTC. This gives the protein CASSETSGSSHEQFF.

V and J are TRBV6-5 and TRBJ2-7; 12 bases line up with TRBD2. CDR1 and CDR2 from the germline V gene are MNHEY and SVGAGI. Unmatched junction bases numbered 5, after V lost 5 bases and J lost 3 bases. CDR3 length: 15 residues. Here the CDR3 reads CASSPLAGGIYEQYF. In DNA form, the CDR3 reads TGTGCCAGCAGTCCTCTAGCGGGAGGGATCTACGAGCAGTACTTC.

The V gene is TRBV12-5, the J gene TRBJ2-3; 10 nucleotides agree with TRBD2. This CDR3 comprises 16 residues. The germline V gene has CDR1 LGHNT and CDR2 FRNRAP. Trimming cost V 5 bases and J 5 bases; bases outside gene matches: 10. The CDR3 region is CASGPWTSGGVDTQYF. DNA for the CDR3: TGTGCTAGTGGTCCGTGGACTAGCGGAGGGGTAGATACGCAGTATTTT.

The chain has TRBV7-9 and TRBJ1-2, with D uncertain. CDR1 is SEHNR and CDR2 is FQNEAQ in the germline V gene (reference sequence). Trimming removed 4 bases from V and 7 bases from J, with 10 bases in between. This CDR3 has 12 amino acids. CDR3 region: CASSYQISGYTF. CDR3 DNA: TGTGCCAGCAGCTACCAGATATCTGGCTACACCTTC.

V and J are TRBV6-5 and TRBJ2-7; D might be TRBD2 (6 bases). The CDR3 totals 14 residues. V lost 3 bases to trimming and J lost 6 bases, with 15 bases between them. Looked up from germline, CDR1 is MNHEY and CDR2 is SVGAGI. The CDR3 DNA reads TGTGCCAGCAGTTATGGCGGGAATCTGGGCGAGCAGTACTTC. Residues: CASSYGGNLGEQYF.

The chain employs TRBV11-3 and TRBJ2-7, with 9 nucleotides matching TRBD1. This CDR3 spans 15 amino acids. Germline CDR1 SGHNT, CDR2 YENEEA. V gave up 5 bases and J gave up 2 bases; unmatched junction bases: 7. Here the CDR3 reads CASSLQGQGPYEQYF. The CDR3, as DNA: TGTGCCAGCAGCCTGCAGGGACAGGGTCCCTACGAGCAGTACTTC. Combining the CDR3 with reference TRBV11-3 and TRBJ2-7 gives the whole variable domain EAGVVQSPRYKIIEKKQPVAFWCNPISGHNTLYWYLQNLGQGPELLIRYENEEAVDDSQLPKDRFSAERLKGVDSTLKIQPAELGDSAVYLCASSLQGQGPYEQYFGPGTRLTVT.

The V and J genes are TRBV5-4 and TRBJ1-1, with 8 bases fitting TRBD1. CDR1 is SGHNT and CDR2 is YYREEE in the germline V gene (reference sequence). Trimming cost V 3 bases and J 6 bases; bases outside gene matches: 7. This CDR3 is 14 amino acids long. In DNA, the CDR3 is TGTGCCAGCAGCTCAACTCGGACAGGGTCTGAAGCTTTCTTT. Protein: CASSSTRTGSEAFF.

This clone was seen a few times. The CDR3 DNA reads as TGTGCCAGCTCACCAACCCAGGGAAGGGAGACCCAGTACTTC. Its protein is CASSPTQGRETQYF. V gene TRBV18 combines with J gene TRBJ2-5; D is perhaps TRBD1 (5 bases). V was pared by 2 bases and J by 5 bases, with 12 bases between. CDR1 is KGHSH and CDR2 is LQKENI in the germline V gene. CDR3 length equals 14 residues. The whole variable domain, filled in from reference TRBV18 and TRBJ2-5, reads NAGVMQNPRHLVRRRGQEARLRCSPMKGHSHVYWYRQLPEEGLKFMVYLQKENIIDESGMPKERFSAEFPKEGPSILRIQQVVRGDSAAYFCASSPTQGRETQYFGPGTRLLVL.

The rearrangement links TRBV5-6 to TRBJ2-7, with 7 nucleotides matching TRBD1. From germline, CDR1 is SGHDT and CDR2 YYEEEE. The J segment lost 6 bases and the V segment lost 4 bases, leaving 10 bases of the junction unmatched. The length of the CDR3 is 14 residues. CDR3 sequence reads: CASSGRQGTGEQYF. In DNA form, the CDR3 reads TGTGCCAGCAGCGGTCGACAGGGTACGGGCGAGCAGTACTTC.

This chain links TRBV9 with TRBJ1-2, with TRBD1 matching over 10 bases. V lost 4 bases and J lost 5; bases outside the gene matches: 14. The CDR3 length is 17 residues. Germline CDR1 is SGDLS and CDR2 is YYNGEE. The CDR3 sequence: CASSPQTRDRGEYGYTF. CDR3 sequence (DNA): TGTGCCAGCAGCCCACAGACCCGGGACAGGGGAGAGTATGGCTACACCTTC.

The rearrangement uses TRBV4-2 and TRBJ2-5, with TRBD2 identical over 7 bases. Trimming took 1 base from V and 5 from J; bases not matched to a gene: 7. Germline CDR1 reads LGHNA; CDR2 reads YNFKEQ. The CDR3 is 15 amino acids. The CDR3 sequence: CASSQVTSAVETQYF. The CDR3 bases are TGTGCCAGCAGCCAAGTTACTAGCGCGGTGGAGACCCAGTACTTC.

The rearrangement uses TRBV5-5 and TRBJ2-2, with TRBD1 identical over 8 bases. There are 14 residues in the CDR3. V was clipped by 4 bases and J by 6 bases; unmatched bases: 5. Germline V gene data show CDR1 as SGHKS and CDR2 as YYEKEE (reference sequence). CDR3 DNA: TGTGCCAGCAGCCCGATGGACAGGGCCGGGGAGCTGTTTTTT. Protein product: CASSPMDRAGELFF.

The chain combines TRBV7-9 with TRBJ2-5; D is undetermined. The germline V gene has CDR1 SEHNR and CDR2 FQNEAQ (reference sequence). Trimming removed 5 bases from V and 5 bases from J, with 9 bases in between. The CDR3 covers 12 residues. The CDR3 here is CASSRDLETQYF. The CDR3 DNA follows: TGTGCCAGCAGCCGAGACTTGGAGACCCAGTACTTC.

CDR3 amino acids: CASSSLAGGGVSKTGELFF. The CDR3 DNA follows: TGTGCCAGCAGCTCACTCGCCGGGGGGGGCGTTTCAAAAACCGGGGAGCTGTTTTTT. The chain links TRBV11-2 to TRBJ2-2, with TRBD2 matching 8 bases. Germline CDR1 reads SGHAT; CDR2 reads FQNNGV. V gave up 4 bases and J gave up 5 bases; unmatched junction bases: 18. The CDR3 runs 19 residues.

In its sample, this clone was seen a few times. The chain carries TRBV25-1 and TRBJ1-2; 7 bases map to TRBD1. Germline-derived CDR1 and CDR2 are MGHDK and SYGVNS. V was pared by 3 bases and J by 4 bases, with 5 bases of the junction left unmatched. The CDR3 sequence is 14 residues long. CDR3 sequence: CASSETGSSYGYTF. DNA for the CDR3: TGTGCCAGCAGTGAGACAGGGAGTAGCTATGGCTACACCTTC.

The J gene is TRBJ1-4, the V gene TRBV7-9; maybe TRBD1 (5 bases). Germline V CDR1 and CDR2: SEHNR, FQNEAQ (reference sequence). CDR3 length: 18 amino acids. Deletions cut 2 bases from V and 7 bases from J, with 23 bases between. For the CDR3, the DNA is TGTGCCAGCAGCTTAACACTAATTACAGGAGGGCGGAGTGAAAAACTGTTTTTT. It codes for CASSLTLITGGRSEKLFF. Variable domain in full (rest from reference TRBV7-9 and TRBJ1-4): DTGVSQNPRHKITKRGQNVTFRCDPISEHNRLYWYRQTLGQGPEFLTYFQNEAQLEKSRLLSDRFSAERPKGSFSTLEIQRTEQGDSAMYLCASSLTLITGGRSEKLFFGSGTQLSVL.

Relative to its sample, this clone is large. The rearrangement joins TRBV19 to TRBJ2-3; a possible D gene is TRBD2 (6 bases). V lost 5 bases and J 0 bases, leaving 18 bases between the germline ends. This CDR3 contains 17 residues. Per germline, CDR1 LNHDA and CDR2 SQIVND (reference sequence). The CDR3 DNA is TGTGCCAGTAGTTCAGACACTTTGGGGACTAGCACAGATACGCAGTATTTT. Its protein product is CASSSDTLGTSTDTQYF.

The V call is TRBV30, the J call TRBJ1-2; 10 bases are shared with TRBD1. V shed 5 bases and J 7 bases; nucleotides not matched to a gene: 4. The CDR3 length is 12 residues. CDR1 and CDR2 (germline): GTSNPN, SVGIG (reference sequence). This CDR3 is CAWARDRGGYTF. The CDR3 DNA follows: TGTGCCTGGGCTCGGGACAGGGGTGGCTACACCTTC. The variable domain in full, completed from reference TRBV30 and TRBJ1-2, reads SQTIHQWPATLVQPVGSPLSLECTVEGTSNPNLYWYRQAAGRGLQLLFYSVGIGQISSEVPQNLSASRPQDRQFILSSKKLLLSDSGFYLCAWARDRGGYTFGSGTRLTVV.

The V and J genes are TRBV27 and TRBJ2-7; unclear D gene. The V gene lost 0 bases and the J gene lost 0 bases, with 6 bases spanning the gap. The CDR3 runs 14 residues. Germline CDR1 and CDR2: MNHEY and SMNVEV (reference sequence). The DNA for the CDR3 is TGTGCCAGCAGTTTATCGGGCATCTCCTACGAGCAGTACTTC. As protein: CASSLSGISYEQYF.

The CDR3 DNA reads TGTGCCAGCAGTAACGACAGGGGGTGGAATCAGCCCCAGCATTTT. Encoded protein: CASSNDRGWNQPQHF. This chain connects TRBV6-5 to TRBJ1-5; 9 bases are shared with TRBD1. This CDR3 is built from 15 residues. Trimming cost V 5 bases and J 4 bases; bases outside gene matches: 6. The germline V gene encodes CDR1 MNHEY and CDR2 SVGAGI.